This note documents a single TCR beta chain sequence. Its antigen is unidentified. Researchers ran the PCR with 60 Vbeta and 13 Jbeta primers. Clones were sequenced by immunoSEQ multiplex PCR, and TCRdb holds only the in-frame ones, with some missing. The sample has around 170,000 clones; 65% to 85% are singletons. CDR1 and CDR2 (germline): MNHEY, SMNVEV (reference sequence). Unmatched junction bases numbered 18, after V lost 9 bases and J lost 6 bases. CDR3 length: 17 amino acids. The data are from a study of cytomegalovirus exposure and HLA in healthy donors. Study results and limitations: Presence/absence comparisons presumed near-even sequencing depth among donors. It was approximately 160 TCR beta chains that were listed as cytomegalovirus-associated. Among the most significant clusters, several appeared linked to common viral pathogens in a later analysis.

This TCR came from a girl aged 5 to 17 in good health and CMV-seropositive. The specimen sequenced was PBMCs. The chain links TRBV27 to TRBJ2-1; 9 positions agree with TRBD2. This CDR3 is CASSNPPSGRLFNEQFF. The CDR3 region has the DNA TGTGCCAGTAGCAACCCTCCGAGCGGGAGGTTGTTCAATGAGCAGTTCTTC.